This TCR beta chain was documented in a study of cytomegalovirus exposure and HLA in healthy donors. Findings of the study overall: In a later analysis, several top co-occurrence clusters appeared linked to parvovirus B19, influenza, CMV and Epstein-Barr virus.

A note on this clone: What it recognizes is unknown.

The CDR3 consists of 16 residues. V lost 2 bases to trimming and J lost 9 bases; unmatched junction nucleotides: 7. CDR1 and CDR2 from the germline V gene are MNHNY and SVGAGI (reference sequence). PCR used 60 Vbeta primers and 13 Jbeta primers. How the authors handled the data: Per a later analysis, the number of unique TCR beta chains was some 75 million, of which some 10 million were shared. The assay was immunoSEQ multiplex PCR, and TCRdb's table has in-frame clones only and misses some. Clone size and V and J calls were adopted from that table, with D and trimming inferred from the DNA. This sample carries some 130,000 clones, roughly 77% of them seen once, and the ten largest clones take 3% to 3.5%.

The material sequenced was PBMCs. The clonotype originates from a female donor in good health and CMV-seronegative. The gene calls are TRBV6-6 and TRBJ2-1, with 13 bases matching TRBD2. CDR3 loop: CASSYTTSGREVEQFF. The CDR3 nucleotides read TGTGCCAGCAGTTACACCACTAGCGGGAGGGAGGTTGAGCAGTTCTTC.